The sequence of this T cell receptor beta chain was determined in a study of neurological immune-mediated disorders. General study results and limits: The greatest TCR clonal expansion occurred in HTLV-1-associated myelopathy and the least in multiple sclerosis, which fell below healthy controls.

Synthesis of cDNA was carried out by template-switch 5'RACE. The reaction used 10-nucleotide random UMIs. Over 200 million TCR-beta sequences from 15-18 subjects came from every sequencing run. TCRdb analysed the 5' RACE reads with MiXCR anew, one entry per CDR3 protein. This table holds approximately 40,000 distinct CDR3 sequences, roughly a fifth found once. In this sample, this clonotype turned up many times. Its antigen is as yet unknown. Indicated time point: technical triplicate 3. This CDR3 is 15 amino acids long. V shed 4 bases and J 8 bases; nucleotides not matched to a gene: 12. From germline, CDR1 is SGHRS and CDR2 YFSETQ.

This rearrangement joins TRBV5-1 to TRBJ2-1; TRBD1 agrees at 7 bases. The specimen was PBMCs. This receptor was identified in a man aged 55-75 years with HTLV-1-associated myelopathy (HAM/TSP). Written as DNA, the CDR3 is TGCGCCAGCAGCAAAGCCGGGACAGTTGGCGATGAGCAGTTCTTC. It codes for CASSKAGTVGDEQFF. Full variable domain (rest looked up from reference TRBV5-1 and TRBJ2-1): KAGVTQTPRYLIKTRGQQVTLSCSPISGHRSVSWYQQTPGQGLQFLFEYFSETQRNKGNFPGRFSGRQFSNSRSEMNVSTLELGDSALYLCASSKAGTVGDEQFFGPGTRLTVL.